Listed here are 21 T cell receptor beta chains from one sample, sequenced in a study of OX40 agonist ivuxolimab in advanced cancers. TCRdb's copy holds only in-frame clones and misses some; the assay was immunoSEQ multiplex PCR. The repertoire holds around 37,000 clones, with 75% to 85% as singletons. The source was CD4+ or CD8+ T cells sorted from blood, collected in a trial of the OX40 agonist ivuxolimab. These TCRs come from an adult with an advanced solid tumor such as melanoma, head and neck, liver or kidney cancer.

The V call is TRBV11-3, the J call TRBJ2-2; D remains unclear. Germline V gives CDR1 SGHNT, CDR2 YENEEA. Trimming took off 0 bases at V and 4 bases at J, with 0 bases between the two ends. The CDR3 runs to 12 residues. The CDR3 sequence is CASSLDTGELFF. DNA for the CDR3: TGTGCCAGCAGCTTAGACACCGGGGAGCTGTTTTTT.

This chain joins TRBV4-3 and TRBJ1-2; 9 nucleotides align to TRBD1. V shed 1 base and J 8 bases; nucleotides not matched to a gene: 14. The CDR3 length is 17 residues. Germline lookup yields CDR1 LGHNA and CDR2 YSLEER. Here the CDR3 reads CASSQVTGGGGMRGYTF. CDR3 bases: TGCGCCAGCAGCCAAGTCACAGGGGGCGGGGGTATGAGGGGCTACACCTTC.

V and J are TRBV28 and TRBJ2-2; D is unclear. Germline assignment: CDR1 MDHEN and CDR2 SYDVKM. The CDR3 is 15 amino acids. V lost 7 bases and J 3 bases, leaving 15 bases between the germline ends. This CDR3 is CASKHAAQDTGELFF. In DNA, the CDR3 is TGTGCCAGCAAACATGCAGCTCAGGACACCGGGGAGCTGTTTTTT.

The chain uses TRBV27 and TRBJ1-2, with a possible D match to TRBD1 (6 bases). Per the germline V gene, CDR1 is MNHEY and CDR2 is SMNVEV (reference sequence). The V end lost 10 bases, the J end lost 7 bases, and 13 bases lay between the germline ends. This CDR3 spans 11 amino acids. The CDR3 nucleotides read TGTGCCACCCTGGGGGCTGGTGGCTACACCTTC. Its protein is CATLGAGGYTF.

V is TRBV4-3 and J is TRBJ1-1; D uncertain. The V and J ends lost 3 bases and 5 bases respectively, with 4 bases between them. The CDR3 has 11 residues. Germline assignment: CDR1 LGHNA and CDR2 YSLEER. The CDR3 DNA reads TGCGCCAGCAGCCAGGGAACTGAAGCTTTCTTT. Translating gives CASSQGTEAFF.

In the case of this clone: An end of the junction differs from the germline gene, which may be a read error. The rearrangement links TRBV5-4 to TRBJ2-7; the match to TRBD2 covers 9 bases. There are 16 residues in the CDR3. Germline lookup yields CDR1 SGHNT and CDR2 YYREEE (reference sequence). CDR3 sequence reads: CASSQDIERGAYEQYF. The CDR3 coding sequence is TGCGCCAGCAGCCAAGATATCGAGCGGGGGGCCTACGAGCAGTACTTC.

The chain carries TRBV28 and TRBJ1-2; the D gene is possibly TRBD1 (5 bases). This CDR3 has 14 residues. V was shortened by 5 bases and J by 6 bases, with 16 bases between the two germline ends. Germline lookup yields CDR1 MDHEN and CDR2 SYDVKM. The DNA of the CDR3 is TGTGCCAGCAGTCCACTCCGGGGGTTGGATGGCTACACCTTC. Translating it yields CASSPLRGLDGYTF.

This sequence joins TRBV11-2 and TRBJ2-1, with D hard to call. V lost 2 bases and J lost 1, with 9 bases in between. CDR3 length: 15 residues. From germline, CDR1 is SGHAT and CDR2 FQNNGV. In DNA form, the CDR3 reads TGTGCCAGCAGCTTAACCGCGCTGTCCTACAATGAGCAGTTCTTC. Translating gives CASSLTALSYNEQFF.

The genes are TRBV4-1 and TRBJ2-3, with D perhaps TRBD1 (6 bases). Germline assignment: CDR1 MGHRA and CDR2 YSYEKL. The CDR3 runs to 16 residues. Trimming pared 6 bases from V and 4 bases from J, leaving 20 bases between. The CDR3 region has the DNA TGCGCCAGCAGACACAGGGACGACGGCACTCCAGATACGCAGTATTTT. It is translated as CASRHRDDGTPDTQYF.

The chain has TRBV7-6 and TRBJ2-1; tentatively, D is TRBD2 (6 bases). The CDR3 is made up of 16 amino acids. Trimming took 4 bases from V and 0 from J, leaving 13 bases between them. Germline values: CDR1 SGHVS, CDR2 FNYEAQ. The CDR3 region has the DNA TGTGCCAGCAGCTCAGGAGGGGAGCCCTCCTACAATGAGCAGTTCTTC. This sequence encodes CASSSGGEPSYNEQFF.

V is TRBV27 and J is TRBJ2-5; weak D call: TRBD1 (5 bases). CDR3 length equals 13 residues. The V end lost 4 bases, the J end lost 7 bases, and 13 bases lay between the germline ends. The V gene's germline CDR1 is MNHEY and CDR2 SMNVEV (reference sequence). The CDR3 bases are TGTGCCAGCAGTTCTCTCCTAGGGGTGACCCAGTACTTC. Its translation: CASSSLLGVTQYF.

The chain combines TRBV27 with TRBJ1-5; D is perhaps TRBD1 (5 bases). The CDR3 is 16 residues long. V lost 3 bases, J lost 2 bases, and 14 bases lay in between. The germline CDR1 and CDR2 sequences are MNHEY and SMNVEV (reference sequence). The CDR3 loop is CASSFAGGVGNQPQHF. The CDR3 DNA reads TGTGCCAGCAGTTTTGCGGGGGGGGTGGGCAATCAGCCCCAGCATTTT.

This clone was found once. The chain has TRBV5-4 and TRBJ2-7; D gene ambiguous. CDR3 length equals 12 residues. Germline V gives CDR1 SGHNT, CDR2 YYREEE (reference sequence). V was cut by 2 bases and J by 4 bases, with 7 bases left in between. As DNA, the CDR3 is TGTGCCAGCAGCTTAGCCTGGTACGAGCAGTACTTC. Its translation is CASSLAWYEQYF.

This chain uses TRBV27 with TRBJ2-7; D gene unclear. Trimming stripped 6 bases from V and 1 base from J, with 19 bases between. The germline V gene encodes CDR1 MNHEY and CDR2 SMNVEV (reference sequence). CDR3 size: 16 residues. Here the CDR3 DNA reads TGTGCCAGCAGCCCCACCCCTTCAATTATATCCTACGAGCAGTACTTC. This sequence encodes CASSPTPSIISYEQYF.

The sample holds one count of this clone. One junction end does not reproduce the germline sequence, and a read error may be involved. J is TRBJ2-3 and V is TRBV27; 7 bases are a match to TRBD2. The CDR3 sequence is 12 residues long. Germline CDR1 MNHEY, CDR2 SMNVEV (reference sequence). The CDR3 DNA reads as TGTGCCAGCAGTTTAGGCGGGACTATCTGGCATTTT. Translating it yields CASSLGGTIWHF.

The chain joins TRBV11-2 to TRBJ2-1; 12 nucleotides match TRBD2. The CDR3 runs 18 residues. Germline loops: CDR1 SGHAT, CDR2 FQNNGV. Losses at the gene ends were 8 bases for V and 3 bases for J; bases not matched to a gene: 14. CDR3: CASGSGLAGPEGYNEQFF. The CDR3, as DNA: TGTGCCAGCGGATCCGGACTAGCGGGACCCGAGGGCTACAATGAGCAGTTCTTC. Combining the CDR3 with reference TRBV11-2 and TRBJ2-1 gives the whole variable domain EAGVAQSPRYKIIEKRQSVAFWCNPISGHATLYWYQQILGQGPKLLIQFQNNGVVDDSQLPKDRFSAERLKGVDSTLKIQPAKLEDSAVYLCASGSGLAGPEGYNEQFFGPGTRLTVL.

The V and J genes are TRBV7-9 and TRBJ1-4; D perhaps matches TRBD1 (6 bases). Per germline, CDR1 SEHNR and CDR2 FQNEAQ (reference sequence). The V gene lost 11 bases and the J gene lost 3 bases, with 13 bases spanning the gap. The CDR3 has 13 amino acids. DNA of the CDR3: TGTGCCTCCAGGGGAGAGGCTAATGAAAAACTGTTTTTT. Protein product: CASRGEANEKLFF.

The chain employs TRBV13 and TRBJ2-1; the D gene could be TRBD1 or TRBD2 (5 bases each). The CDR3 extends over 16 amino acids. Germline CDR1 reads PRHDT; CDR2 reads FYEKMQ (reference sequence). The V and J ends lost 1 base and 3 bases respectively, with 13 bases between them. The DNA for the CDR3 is TGTGCCAGCAGCTTAGAAGCAGGGAGACGCTACAATGAGCAGTTCTTC. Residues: CASSLEAGRRYNEQFF.

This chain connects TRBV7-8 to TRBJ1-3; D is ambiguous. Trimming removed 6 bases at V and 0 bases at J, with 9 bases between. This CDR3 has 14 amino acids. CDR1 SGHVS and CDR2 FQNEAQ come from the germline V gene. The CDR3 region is CASRHWSSGNTIYF. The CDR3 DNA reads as TGTGCCAGCAGACACTGGAGCTCTGGAAACACCATATATTTT.

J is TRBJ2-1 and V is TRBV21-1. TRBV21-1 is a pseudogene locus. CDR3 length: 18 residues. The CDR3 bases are TGTGCCAGCAGCAAAGGGGGTCCTCAACGGCGTCTACACAATGAGCAGTTCTTC. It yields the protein CASSKGGPQRRLHNEQFF.

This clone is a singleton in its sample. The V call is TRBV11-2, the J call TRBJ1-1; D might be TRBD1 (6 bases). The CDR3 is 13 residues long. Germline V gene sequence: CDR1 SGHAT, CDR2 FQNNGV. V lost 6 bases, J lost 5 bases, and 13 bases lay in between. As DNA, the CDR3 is TGTGCCAGCAGACAAACAGGGAGAACTGAAGCTTTCTTT. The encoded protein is CASRQTGRTEAFF.